The 29 T cell receptor beta chains in this list originate from one sample, sequenced in a study of blood T cell repertoires in COVID-19. The assay was immunoSEQ multiplex PCR, and TCRdb's table has in-frame clones only and misses some. The sample lists some 250,000 clones, about 70% occurring once. Sequenced: peripheral blood. These receptors were obtained from a woman aged 80 or over with acute or convalescent COVID-19.

The chain employs TRBV3-1 (or the pseudogene TRBV3-2) and TRBJ2-4, with D maybe TRBD1 (6 bases). Germline CDR1 reads LGHDT; CDR2 reads YNNKEL (reference sequence). This CDR3 is 14 amino acids long. V was cut by 4 bases and J by 4 bases, with 11 bases left in between. The CDR3 loop is CASSPGTRKNIQYF. CDR3 bases: TGTGCCAGCAGCCCCGGGACACGGAAAAACATTCAGTACTTC.

This chain joins TRBV6-5 and TRBJ2-7; 10 bases map to TRBD2. The CDR3 has 14 residues. After removal of 7 bases from V and 2 bases from J, the junction contained 5 bases not matched to a gene. CDR1 and CDR2 (germline): MNHEY, SVGAGI. The CDR3 loop reads CASKRLAGPYEQYF. The CDR3 DNA follows: TGTGCCAGCAAACGACTAGCGGGCCCCTACGAGCAGTACTTC.

The chain employs TRBV6-6 and TRBJ2-7, with TRBD1 matching over 7 bases. Trimming took 8 bases from V and 9 from J; bases not matched to a gene: 10. CDR1 is MNHNY, CDR2 SVGAGI, per germline (reference sequence). The CDR3 is 12 residues long. CDR3 coding DNA: TGTGCCAGCCGCGAAGGGGGCTGGGGGCAGTACTTC. Its translation is CASREGGWGQYF.

The chain couples TRBV3-1 (or the pseudogene TRBV3-2) to TRBJ2-3, with 7 positions matching TRBD2. V trimming: 1 base; J trimming: 3 bases; junction bases outside the gene matches: 1. The CDR3 has 14 amino acids. Germline V lookup: CDR1 LGHDT, CDR2 YNNKEL (reference sequence). The CDR3 is CASSQAGRTDTQYF. As DNA, the CDR3 is TGTGCCAGCAGCCAAGCCGGGAGGACAGATACGCAGTATTTT.

The chain recombines TRBV7-2 with TRBJ1-6; D not resolved. The ends were cut back, 1 base at V and 0 bases at J, with 10 bases in the middle. This CDR3 region has 17 residues. Germline V gene sequence: CDR1 SGHTA, CDR2 FQGNSA. The CDR3 sequence: CASSLDSLSSYNSPLHF. CDR3 bases: TGTGCCAGCAGCTTAGACAGTTTGAGCTCCTATAATTCACCCCTCCACTTT.

The CDR3 bases are TGTGCCAGCAGCGTGACGGGACAGCATCACACCGGGGAGCTGTTTTTT. Protein sequence: CASSVTGQHHTGELFF. J is TRBJ2-2 and V is TRBV9; 7 positions match TRBD1. From germline, CDR1 is SGDLS and CDR2 YYNGEE. V lost 2 bases to trimming and J lost 3 bases; unmatched junction nucleotides: 7. The CDR3 length is 16 residues.

Only a few counts were recorded for this clone. V is TRBV13 and J is TRBJ2-7; 10 bases line up with TRBD1. The germline CDR1 and CDR2 sequences are PRHDT and FYEKMQ (reference sequence). The CDR3 loop spans 15 amino acids. The V segment lost 5 bases and the J segment 5 bases; nucleotides outside the gene matches: 9. CDR3 coding DNA: TGTGCCAGCAGCCGGAGGGACAGGGGTGGGAACGAGCAGTACTTC. It codes for CASSRRDRGGNEQYF. Combining the CDR3 with reference TRBV13 and TRBJ2-7 gives the whole variable domain AAGVIQSPRHLIKEKRETATLKCYPIPRHDTVYWYQQGPGQDPQFLISFYEKMQSDKGSIPDRFSAQQFSDYHSELNMSSLELGDSALYFCASSRRDRGGNEQYFGPGTRLTVT.

The chain employs TRBV9 and TRBJ2-7, with 7 bases aligning to TRBD2. CDR3 length equals 17 residues. Germline V CDR1 and CDR2: SGDLS, YYNGEE. V lost 2 bases and J lost 0; bases outside the gene matches: 11. The CDR3 loop is CASSVGGRGRFSYEQYF. The CDR3 DNA follows: TGTGCCAGCAGCGTGGGAGGGAGGGGACGATTCTCCTACGAGCAGTACTTC.

J is TRBJ1-2 and V is TRBV20-1, with 7 bases lining up with TRBD1. From germline, CDR1 is DFQATT and CDR2 SNEGSKA (reference sequence). CDR3 length equals 14 residues. The J segment lost 5 bases and the V segment lost 3 bases, leaving 9 bases of the junction unmatched. DNA for the CDR3: TGCAGTGCTAGTAACCGACAGGGAAAATATGGCTACACCTTC. Translated: CSASNRQGKYGYTF.

CDR3 DNA sequence: TGTGCCAGCAGATTAACAGGGGGGCTTGAAGCTTTCTTT. Translating it yields CASRLTGGLEAFF. This chain joins TRBV27 and TRBJ1-1; TRBD1 agrees at 8 bases. CDR1 MNHEY and CDR2 SMNVEV come from the germline V gene (reference sequence). V lost 6 bases, J lost 7 bases, and 7 bases stayed unmatched. CDR3 length: 13 residues.

The rearrangement links TRBV5-5 to TRBJ2-3; 9 nucleotides agree with TRBD1. J was trimmed by 3 bases and V by 2 bases; bases with no gene match: 7. The V gene's germline CDR1 is SGHKS and CDR2 YYEKEE (reference sequence). The CDR3 has 16 amino acids. The CDR3 region has the DNA TGTGCCAGCAGCTTACAAAGACAGGGGGGAACAGATACGCAGTATTTT. Its protein is CASSLQRQGGTDTQYF.

This chain links TRBV19 with TRBJ1-2; TRBD1 aligns across 10 bases. V lost 3 bases to trimming and J lost 5 bases; unmatched junction nucleotides: 9. The germline V gene has CDR1 LNHDA and CDR2 SQIVND (reference sequence). This CDR3 comprises 16 residues. CDR3 nucleotides: TGTGCCAGTAGTATGGGACAGGGGACTAAACTATATGGCTACACCTTC. It yields the protein CASSMGQGTKLYGYTF.

This clone has only one observation. The chain combines TRBV7-8 with TRBJ1-3, with TRBD1 as a possible D gene (6 bases). V lost 2 bases and J 4 bases, leaving 15 bases between the germline ends. Germline CDR1 and CDR2: SGHVS and FQNEAQ. This CDR3 has 16 amino acids. CDR3 protein: CASSLPSQGNGNTIYF. The CDR3, as DNA: TGTGCCAGCAGCTTACCCAGCCAGGGGAACGGAAACACCATATATTTT.

This chain uses TRBV10-3 with TRBJ1-5; the match to TRBD1 covers 8 bases. The CDR3 covers 13 residues. Germline V gives CDR1 ENHRY, CDR2 SYGVKD. V shed 2 bases and J 6 bases; nucleotides not matched to a gene: 0. The CDR3 here is CAISETGGQPQHF. CDR3 sequence (DNA): TGTGCCATCAGTGAGACAGGGGGTCAGCCCCAGCATTTT.

This chain connects TRBV6-5 to TRBJ1-3; D unresolved. The CDR3 is 14 amino acids. The germline CDR1 and CDR2 sequences are MNHEY and SVGAGI. V was pared by 6 bases and J by 0 bases, with 9 bases between. CDR3 in amino acids: CASRLQSSGNTIYF. The CDR3 bases are TGTGCCAGCAGGTTACAGAGCTCTGGAAACACCATATATTTT.

CDR3 amino acids: CASSLSGGSGNQPQHF. CDR3 sequence (DNA): TGTGCCAGCAGTTTAAGTGGGGGCTCTGGCAATCAGCCCCAGCATTTT. The chain employs TRBV27 and TRBJ1-5; weak D call: TRBD1 (6 bases). Germline loops: CDR1 MNHEY, CDR2 SMNVEV (reference sequence). The V gene lost 2 bases and the J gene lost 2 bases, with 13 bases spanning the gap. This CDR3 spans 16 amino acids.

This clone was recorded only once. The gene calls are TRBV29-1 and TRBJ2-7; the D gene is possibly TRBD1 (6 bases). Per the germline V gene, CDR1 is SQVTM and CDR2 is ANQGSEA. Trimming removed 3 bases from V and 0 bases from J, with 12 bases in between. The CDR3 extends over 14 amino acids. CDR3 nucleotide sequence: TGCAGCGTTGATCCGACAGGCGACTCCTACGAGCAGTACTTC. Translating gives CSVDPTGDSYEQYF.

V usage is TRBV19 and J usage is TRBJ1-5; TRBD1 might be the D (6 bases). V shed 3 bases and J shed 6 bases, with 15 bases lying between them. The germline CDR1 and CDR2 sequences are LNHDA and SQIVND (reference sequence). The CDR3 has 15 amino acids. The CDR3 nucleotides read TGTGCCAGTAGTATCTCGCAGGGGATTTTTCAGCCCCAGCATTTT. This encodes CASSISQGIFQPQHF.

The chain is built from TRBV7-2 and TRBJ1-5; 8 bases map to TRBD1. Germline V gene sequence: CDR1 SGHTA, CDR2 FQGNSA. The CDR3 extends over 14 amino acids. V lost 5 bases to trimming and J lost 4 bases; unmatched junction nucleotides: 4. The CDR3 DNA follows: TGTGCCAGCAGCCGGACAGGGAGGAATCAGCCCCAGCATTTT. It translates to CASSRTGRNQPQHF.

This chain joins TRBV28 and TRBJ2-5; 8 nucleotides align to TRBD2. The J segment lost 4 bases and the V segment lost 1 base, leaving 5 bases of the junction unmatched. The CDR3 contains 15 residues. Germline V gene lookup returns CDR1 MDHEN and CDR2 SYDVKM. The CDR3 region is CASSLSGLARETQYF. The CDR3 nucleotides are TGTGCCAGCAGTTTATCCGGACTAGCTCGAGAGACCCAGTACTTC. Full variable domain (remainder filled in from reference TRBV28 and TRBJ2-5): DVKVTQSSRYLVKRTGEKVFLECVQDMDHENMFWYRQDPGLGLRLIYFSYDVKMKEKGDIPEGYSVSREKKERFSLILESASTNQTSMYLCASSLSGLARETQYFGPGTRLLVL.

This clone was recorded many times. V and J are TRBV10-3 and TRBJ1-1; the D gene is possibly TRBD1 (6 bases). There are 14 residues in the CDR3. Germline V lookup: CDR1 ENHRY, CDR2 SYGVKD. Trimming pared 6 bases from V and 0 bases from J, leaving 11 bases between. The CDR3 sequence is CAISPRGMNTEAFF. CDR3 in DNA: TGTGCCATCAGCCCGAGGGGGATGAACACTGAAGCTTTCTTT.

The chain is built from TRBV5-1 and TRBJ2-1; 8 bases match TRBD2. The germline V gene encodes CDR1 SGHRS and CDR2 YFSETQ. CDR3 length: 16 residues. The J segment lost 2 bases and the V segment lost 0 bases, leaving 4 bases of the junction unmatched. The CDR3 DNA reads as TGCGCCAGCAGCTTGGGAGGTAGCGGGACCTACAATGAGCAGTTCTTC. Translation gives CASSLGGSGTYNEQFF. Complete variable domain (other parts from reference TRBV5-1 and TRBJ2-1): KAGVTQTPRYLIKTRGQQVTLSCSPISGHRSVSWYQQTPGQGLQFLFEYFSETQRNKGNFPGRFSGRQFSNSRSEMNVSTLELGDSALYLCASSLGGSGTYNEQFFGPGTRLTVL.

The rearrangement links TRBV9 to TRBJ2-7, with 8 positions matching TRBD1. Trimming took 3 bases from V and 2 from J; bases not matched to a gene: 4. This CDR3 contains 14 residues. Germline-derived CDR1 and CDR2 are SGDLS and YYNGEE. The CDR3 DNA reads TGTGCCAGCAGCGGAGGGACAGGTCCCTACGAGCAGTACTTC. Its protein product is CASSGGTGPYEQYF.

The chain links TRBV6-6 to TRBJ1-2; no clear D gene. Germline loops: CDR1 MNHNY, CDR2 SVGAGI (reference sequence). This CDR3 region has 16 residues. V lost 0 bases and J 6 bases, leaving 17 bases between the germline ends. CDR3 coding DNA: TGTGCCAGCAGTTACTCGGGAGGGCGACTAATCAATGGCTACACCTTC. Its translation: CASSYSGGRLINGYTF.

V usage is TRBV7-2 and J usage is TRBJ2-3; perhaps TRBD1 as D (5 bases). Germline-derived CDR1 and CDR2 are SGHTA and FQGNSA. Trimming stripped 5 bases from V and 1 base from J, with 16 bases between. The CDR3 runs 16 residues. The CDR3 coding sequence is TGTGCCAGCAGCCCAAGGGCCCTCAGGGGCACAGATACGCAGTATTTT. Amino acids: CASSPRALRGTDTQYF.

This CDR3 reads CASSPYSGLAGGWYEQFF. CDR3 nucleotide sequence: TGTGCCAGCAGCCCATATAGCGGACTAGCGGGGGGATGGTATGAGCAGTTCTTC. V is TRBV7-8 and J is TRBJ2-1, with TRBD2 identical over 14 bases. Per germline, CDR1 SGHVS and CDR2 FQNEAQ. The CDR3 spans 18 residues. The V gene end was trimmed by 5 bases and the J gene end by 8 bases; junction bases not matched to a gene: 14.

The chain uses TRBV5-5 and TRBJ2-7, with TRBD1 identical over 8 bases. The J segment lost 6 bases and the V segment lost 0 bases, leaving 8 bases of the junction unmatched. CDR1 is SGHKS and CDR2 is YYEKEE in the germline V gene (reference sequence). This CDR3 comprises 15 residues. The DNA of the CDR3 is TGTGCCAGCAGCTTGGCCAGGGGGCGGATTAGCGAGCAGTACTTC. Its translation is CASSLARGRISEQYF.

The V and J genes are TRBV7-9 and TRBJ2-7; 9 bases line up with TRBD2. Unmatched junction bases numbered 9, after V lost 5 bases and J lost 4 bases. This CDR3 is built from 15 residues. Per the germline V gene, CDR1 is SEHNR and CDR2 is FQNEAQ (reference sequence). For the CDR3, the DNA is TGTGCCAGCAGCCTGCGGGAGGGCGGGGCATACGAGCAGTACTTC. Encoded protein: CASSLREGGAYEQYF.

As to this clone: The same CDR3 arises from other DNA sequences in this sample as well. The V call is TRBV7-9, the J call TRBJ2-1; 9 nucleotides match TRBD1. The ends lost 6 bases at V and 1 base at J; junction bases unmatched: 4. The CDR3 runs to 15 residues. Germline CDR1 and CDR2: SEHNR and FQNEAQ (reference sequence). The CDR3 nucleotides are TGTGCCAGCAGTTCAGGACAGGGGTCCTACAATGAGCAGTTCTTC. It yields the protein CASSSGQGSYNEQFF. The complete variable domain, with remaining parts taken from reference TRBV7-9 and TRBJ2-1, reads DTGVSQNPRHKITKRGQNVTFRCDPISEHNRLYWYRQTLGQGPEFLTYFQNEAQLEKSRLLSDRFSAERPKGSFSTLEIQRTEQGDSAMYLCASSSGQGSYNEQFFGPGTRLTVL.